One and the same sample provided the 30 T cell receptor beta chains below, sequenced in a study of T cell changes during pregnancy in multiple sclerosis. This table comes from immunoSEQ multiplex PCR, and its TCRdb copy is limited to in-frame clones, with some not included. The sample consists of 40,000 to 55,000 clones, approximately 90% of them appearing once. Here the sequenced sample was CD4+ T cells from peripheral blood mononuclear cells, taken before pregnancy. These receptors all come from a female donor with multiple sclerosis, enrolled in a pregnancy study.

J is TRBJ1-1 and V is TRBV19; 10 nucleotides agree with TRBD1. From germline, CDR1 is LNHDA and CDR2 SQIVND (reference sequence). V was pared by 9 bases and J by 2 bases, with 3 bases of the junction left unmatched. The CDR3 spans 13 residues. CDR3 sequence reads: CASRDRGNTEAFF. The CDR3 bases are TGTGCCAGCAGGGACAGGGGAAACACTGAAGCTTTCTTT.

This clone was counted once. The chain employs TRBV19 and TRBJ1-2; D perhaps matches TRBD1 (6 bases). The CDR3 is 15 amino acids. Germline V gene sequence: CDR1 LNHDA, CDR2 SQIVND (reference sequence). V was shortened by 8 bases and J by 4 bases, with 20 bases between the two germline ends. CDR3 sequence: CASSDRPSEGYGYTF. The CDR3 DNA reads TGTGCCAGTTCAGACAGGCCGTCTGAGGGCTATGGCTACACCTTC.

The J gene is TRBJ2-7, the V gene TRBV2, with D possibly being TRBD1 (5 bases). Germline V CDR1 and CDR2: SNHLY, FYNNEI. The CDR3 runs to 11 residues. Trimming removed 8 bases from V and 3 bases from J, with 8 bases in between. CDR3 DNA: TGTGCCAGCCGCCAGGGCTACGAGCAGTACTTC. Translating gives CASRQGYEQYF.

The rearrangement links TRBV14 to TRBJ2-5, with TRBD2 matching 13 bases. CDR1 and CDR2 from the germline V gene are SGHDN and FVKESK. J lost 5 bases, V lost 4 bases, and 4 bases had no gene match. The CDR3 totals 15 residues. CDR3 region: CASSPWTSGSETQYF. CDR3 DNA: TGTGCCAGCAGCCCCTGGACTAGCGGGAGTGAGACCCAGTACTTC. Together with reference TRBV14 and TRBJ2-5, the CDR3 gives the full variable domain: EAGVTQFPSHSVIEKGQTVTLRCDPISGHDNLYWYRRVMGKEIKFLLHFVKESKQDESGMPNNRFLAERTGGTYSTLKVQPAELEDSGVYFCASSPWTSGSETQYFGPGTRLLVL.

This clone occurred a few times. V and J are TRBV18 and TRBJ2-7; a weak D match, TRBD1 (6 bases). Trimming left V 1 base short and J 6 bases short, with 13 bases between. This CDR3 comprises 14 residues. CDR1 and CDR2 (germline): KGHSH, LQKENI. DNA of the CDR3: TGTGCCAGCTCACCACGGGACACCCCGGGCGAGCAGTACTTC. This sequence encodes CASSPRDTPGEQYF.

This chain's CDR3 is CASSLDAGSGYGYTF. The CDR3 DNA sequence: TGTGCCAGCAGCTTAGATGCGGGATCGGGCTATGGCTACACCTTC. The chain joins TRBV7-6 to TRBJ1-2; unclear D gene. Germline loops: CDR1 SGHVS, CDR2 FNYEAQ. The CDR3 is made up of 15 amino acids. V dropped 1 base and J dropped 4 bases, with 13 bases sitting between them.

The chain carries TRBV5-1 and TRBJ2-2; D is unclear. Trimming removed 4 bases at V and 0 bases at J, with 7 bases between. The CDR3 extends over 14 amino acids. CDR1 and CDR2 from the germline V gene are SGHRS and YFSETQ. The CDR3 loop reads CASSARANTGELFF. CDR3 DNA sequence: TGCGCCAGCAGCGCCCGAGCGAACACCGGGGAGCTGTTTTTT.

The sample holds a few counts of this clone. The CDR3 nucleotides read TGTGCCAGCAGCTTAAAAAGGGACACTCTAAGCCATGGCTACACCTTC. Its translation: CASSLKRDTLSHGYTF. The chain links TRBV7-8 to TRBJ1-2; TRBD1 is a possible D gene (6 bases). The CDR3 spans 16 residues. V lost 2 bases to trimming and J lost 6 bases, with 19 bases between them. Germline CDR1 SGHVS, CDR2 FQNEAQ.

The J gene is TRBJ1-1, the V gene TRBV5-1; D ambiguous. This CDR3 has 14 residues. Per the germline V gene, CDR1 is SGHRS and CDR2 is YFSETQ. V was cut by 0 bases and J by 1 base, with 7 bases left in between. CDR3 DNA sequence: TGCGCCAGCAGCTTGGTGGCAGAGAACACTGAAGCTTTCTTT. Protein: CASSLVAENTEAFF. Drawing the rest from reference TRBV5-1 and TRBJ1-1, the complete variable domain is KAGVTQTPRYLIKTRGQQVTLSCSPISGHRSVSWYQQTPGQGLQFLFEYFSETQRNKGNFPGRFSGRQFSNSRSEMNVSTLELGDSALYLCASSLVAENTEAFFGQGTRLTVV.

The rearrangement links TRBV6-5 to TRBJ1-4; the match to TRBD1 covers 8 bases. CDR1 and CDR2 from the germline V gene are MNHEY and SVGAGI. The CDR3 contains 14 residues. Trimming removed 6 bases from V and 7 bases from J; junction bases left unmatched: 7. The CDR3 loop reads CASRNDRGGEKLFF. In nucleotides, the CDR3 is TGTGCCAGCAGAAACGACAGGGGCGGTGAAAAACTGTTTTTT.

This chain links TRBV5-5 with TRBJ1-2; D unclear. CDR3 length: 13 amino acids. V gave up 0 bases and J gave up 0 bases, with 3 bases separating them. The germline V gene has CDR1 SGHKS and CDR2 YYEKEE (reference sequence). As DNA, the CDR3 is TGTGCCAGCAGCTTGGCCTCTAACTATGGCTACACCTTC. It is translated as CASSLASNYGYTF.

The CDR3: CASAKPSWEGNNEQFF. The CDR3 DNA sequence: TGTGCCAGCGCGAAACCTAGCTGGGAGGGGAACAATGAGCAGTTCTTC. The genes are TRBV19 and TRBJ2-1; 7 nucleotides agree with TRBD2. Germline assignment: CDR1 LNHDA and CDR2 SQIVND (reference sequence). Unmatched junction bases numbered 16, after V lost 9 bases and J lost 5 bases. The CDR3 loop spans 16 amino acids.

This clone has only one observation. The genes are TRBV19 and TRBJ2-7, with D maybe TRBD2 (7 bases). From germline, CDR1 is LNHDA and CDR2 SQIVND (reference sequence). This CDR3 spans 15 amino acids. V lost 1 base to trimming and J lost 2 bases, with 12 bases between them. The CDR3 protein is CASSIVRGAAYEQYF. The CDR3 nucleotides are TGTGCCAGTAGTATAGTCCGGGGGGCCGCCTACGAGCAGTACTTC.

The chain employs TRBV18 and TRBJ1-1; possibly TRBD1 for D (5 bases). The V end lost 6 bases, the J end lost 5 bases, and 7 bases lay between the germline ends. Germline V gene sequence: CDR1 KGHSH, CDR2 LQKENI. This CDR3 region has 11 residues. Here the CDR3 DNA reads TGTGCCAGCTCCCGACAGACTGAAGCTTTCTTT. As protein: CASSRQTEAFF.

The chain couples TRBV19 to TRBJ2-2; D may be TRBD1 (7 bases). Looked up from germline, CDR1 is LNHDA and CDR2 is SQIVND (reference sequence). This CDR3 spans 16 amino acids. Deletions cut 9 bases from V and 5 bases from J, with 22 bases between. The CDR3 coding sequence is TGTGCCAGCCTACCGGAGGGACAGAGAACGACCGGGGAGCTGTTTTTT. Protein sequence: CASLPEGQRTTGELFF. The full variable domain, its missing parts supplied by reference TRBV19 and TRBJ2-2, is DGGITQSPKYLFRKEGQNVTLSCEQNLNHDAMYWYRQDPGQGLRLIYYSQIVNDFQKGDIAEGYSVSREKKESFPLTVTSAQKNPTAFYLCASLPEGQRTTGELFFGEGSRLTVL.

J is TRBJ2-7 and V is TRBV5-1; D possibly corresponds to TRBD1 (6 bases). The CDR3 extends over 14 amino acids. Trimming took 0 bases from V and 2 from J, leaving 9 bases between them. CDR1 SGHRS and CDR2 YFSETQ come from the germline V gene. CDR3: CASSLGQATYEQYF. Written as DNA, the CDR3 is TGCGCCAGCAGCTTGGGACAGGCTACCTACGAGCAGTACTTC.

The chain's CDR3 is CASSAIFLAGAYEQYF. The CDR3 bases are TGTGCCAGCAGTGCCATCTTTCTAGCGGGGGCCTACGAGCAGTACTTC. The J gene is TRBJ2-7, the V gene TRBV27, with TRBD2 matching 10 bases. The V gene end was trimmed by 5 bases and the J gene end by 2 bases; junction bases not matched to a gene: 9. Germline V gene data show CDR1 as MNHEY and CDR2 as SMNVEV (reference sequence). The CDR3 consists of 16 residues.

The V and J genes are TRBV4-1 and TRBJ1-1; TRBD1 aligns across 12 bases. Germline V lookup: CDR1 MGHRA, CDR2 YSYEKL. The CDR3 loop spans 18 amino acids. V dropped 4 bases and J dropped 1; count of bases not matched to a gene: 10. CDR3: CASSPTLRDRGRNTEAFF. CDR3 DNA: TGCGCCAGCAGCCCGACCTTAAGGGACAGGGGGCGGAACACTGAAGCTTTCTTT.

The J gene is TRBJ2-1, the V gene TRBV10-3; TRBD2 matches at 9 bases. This CDR3 is 16 amino acids long. V was clipped by 0 bases and J by 10 bases; unmatched bases: 10. Germline V gene data show CDR1 as ENHRY and CDR2 as SYGVKD. The CDR3 loop is CAISESGGAGGSEQFF. CDR3 DNA sequence: TGTGCCATCAGTGAGTCGGGTGGGGCGGGAGGGTCGGAGCAGTTCTTC.

This sequence joins TRBV19 and TRBJ2-3; D gene ambiguous. Germline V gene data show CDR1 as LNHDA and CDR2 as SQIVND (reference sequence). V was shortened by 5 bases and J by 2 bases, with 14 bases between the two germline ends. The CDR3 runs to 15 residues. The CDR3 region has the DNA TGTGCCAGTAGTTACAGTCTACCCCTCACAGATACGCAGTATTTT. This sequence encodes CASSYSLPLTDTQYF.

This sequence joins TRBV6-5 and TRBJ2-2, with 7 bases identical to TRBD1. Germline trimming cut 5 bases from V and 5 bases from J; bases unmatched to any gene: 5. CDR1 and CDR2 (germline): MNHEY, SVGAGI. The CDR3 extends over 14 amino acids. CDR3 loop: CASSKKQGTGELFF. For the CDR3, the DNA is TGTGCCAGCAGTAAAAAACAGGGGACCGGGGAGCTGTTTTTT.

The rearrangement uses TRBV18 and TRBJ1-3; 8 nucleotides align to TRBD1. The germline CDR1 and CDR2 sequences are KGHSH and LQKENI. The CDR3 length is 16 residues. Unmatched junction bases numbered 5, after V lost 3 bases and J lost 1 base. The CDR3 sequence is CASSPLGQGSGNTIYF. The CDR3 DNA reads TGTGCCAGCTCACCTCTAGGACAGGGATCTGGAAACACCATATATTTT.

The chain is built from TRBV6-1 and TRBJ2-1, with TRBD1 matching 8 bases. CDR1 is MNHNS and CDR2 is SASEGT in the germline V gene. This CDR3 has 13 residues. V was clipped by 7 bases and J by 4 bases; unmatched bases: 3. CDR3 loop: CASTDRGYNEQFF. For the CDR3, the DNA is TGTGCCAGCACAGACAGGGGATACAATGAGCAGTTCTTC.

The gene calls are TRBV5-1 and TRBJ2-5; 9 bases match TRBD2. This CDR3 comprises 15 residues. Germline V CDR1 and CDR2: SGHRS, YFSETQ. After removal of 3 bases from V and 5 bases from J, the junction contained 8 bases not matched to a gene. CDR3 amino acids: CASSWARGGLETQYF. In nucleotides, the CDR3 is TGCGCCAGCAGCTGGGCGCGGGGGGGCCTTGAGACCCAGTACTTC.

This clone has just a few counts. The genes are TRBV18 and TRBJ1-6; 9 positions agree with TRBD1. This CDR3 comprises 14 residues. Unmatched junction bases numbered 3, after V lost 3 bases and J lost 9 bases. Per the germline V gene, CDR1 is KGHSH and CDR2 is LQKENI. The CDR3 DNA reads as TGTGCCAGCTCACCCGGGACAGGGAGTTCACCCCTCCACTTT. Translated: CASSPGTGSSPLHF.

This chain connects TRBV5-1 to TRBJ1-2; the D is unclear. Germline values: CDR1 SGHRS, CDR2 YFSETQ. The CDR3 extends over 15 amino acids. Trimming shortened V by 6 bases and J by 7 bases, and 22 bases separated the two germline ends. Here the CDR3 reads CASTFTSAEASGYTF. In nucleotides, the CDR3 is TGCGCCAGCACCTTCACCTCCGCCGAGGCAAGTGGCTACACCTTC.

This clone was counted only a few times. The V and J genes are TRBV4-2 and TRBJ1-5; 9 bases are shared with TRBD1. Germline assignment: CDR1 LGHNA and CDR2 YNFKEQ. This CDR3 contains 16 residues. V trimming: 4 bases; J trimming: 4 bases; junction bases outside the gene matches: 8. The CDR3 DNA reads as TGTGCCAGCAGCCCCGGGACAGGGATGGTTAATCAGCCCCAGCATTTT. This gives the protein CASSPGTGMVNQPQHF.

This chain connects TRBV25-1 to TRBJ1-1, with 11 bases fitting TRBD1. Germline V lookup: CDR1 MGHDK, CDR2 SYGVNS. The CDR3 is made up of 13 amino acids. V was pared by 8 bases and J by 7 bases, with 6 bases of the junction left unmatched. The CDR3 DNA reads as TGTGCCAGCGGTGGACAGGGGGCGATTGAAGCTTTCTTT. Translating it yields CASGGQGAIEAFF.

The chain recombines TRBV27 with TRBJ1-1, with 9 bases aligning to TRBD1. The CDR3 spans 16 residues. Germline V CDR1 and CDR2: MNHEY, SMNVEV (reference sequence). V lost 5 bases to trimming and J lost 4 bases; unmatched junction nucleotides: 11. CDR3: CASSDPLDRGFTEAFF. DNA for the CDR3: TGTGCCAGCAGTGATCCCCTGGACAGGGGTTTCACTGAAGCTTTCTTT.

The table lists this clone with a count of one. Different DNA sequences within this sample yield the same CDR3. This chain links TRBV6-1 with TRBJ2-7; a possible D gene is TRBD2 (6 bases). The CDR3 is 13 amino acids. From germline, CDR1 is MNHNS and CDR2 SASEGT. V was pared by 8 bases and J by 2 bases, with 13 bases between. The chain's CDR3 is CASVVGGAYEQYF. Written as DNA, the CDR3 is TGTGCCAGCGTAGTCGGGGGAGCCTACGAGCAGTACTTC.